Listed here are 8 T cell receptor beta chains from one sample, sequenced in a study of cytomegalovirus exposure and HLA in healthy donors. PCR amplification relied on 60 Vbeta primers (plus 13 Jbeta primers). Produced via immunoSEQ multiplex PCR; TCRdb's table is partial and in-frame only. The table records some 150,000 clones, approximately 77% of them present only once. Input material: PBMCs. Source of these receptors: a young man in good health and CMV-seropositive.

The chain has TRBV5-1 and TRBJ2-7, with 9 bases that match TRBD1. Germline trimming cut 0 bases from V and 1 base from J; bases unmatched to any gene: 5. The CDR3 is 16 residues long. Germline V CDR1 and CDR2: SGHRS, YFSETQ. The CDR3 sequence is CASSLGPQGASYEQYF. CDR3 nucleotides: TGCGCCAGCAGCTTGGGGCCACAGGGGGCATCCTACGAGCAGTACTTC.

The V call is TRBV7-9, the J call TRBJ2-3; D is possibly TRBD1 (5 bases). In germline, CDR1 is SEHNR, CDR2 FQNEAQ (reference sequence). V lost 5 bases and J lost 1, with 16 bases in between. This CDR3 region has 16 residues. DNA for the CDR3: TGTGCCAGCAGCCCAAGGGGTCTCCAGGGCACAGATACGCAGTATTTT. Translation gives CASSPRGLQGTDTQYF.

V and J are TRBV6-4 and TRBJ2-1; 9 bases agree with TRBD2. CDR3 length equals 16 residues. V dropped 3 bases and J dropped 5; count of bases not matched to a gene: 8. Germline loops: CDR1 MRHNA, CDR2 SNTAGT. CDR3 amino acids: CASSDSSAGGHNEQFF. The DNA for the CDR3 is TGTGCCAGCAGTGATTCGTCAGCGGGGGGACACAATGAGCAGTTCTTC.

The chain has TRBV2 and TRBJ2-7; the D gene is possibly TRBD1 (5 bases). CDR1 and CDR2 from the germline V gene are SNHLY and FYNNEI. The CDR3 length is 14 residues. Trimming took off 2 bases at V and 7 bases at J, with 15 bases between the two ends. CDR3 protein: CASSERRDRLEQYF. CDR3 nucleotide sequence: TGTGCCAGCAGTGAACGCAGGGATCGGCTAGAGCAGTACTTC.

The genes are TRBV10-3 and TRBJ2-2; 12 nucleotides match TRBD2. The germline V gene encodes CDR1 ENHRY and CDR2 SYGVKD. After removal of 11 bases from V and 4 bases from J, the junction contained 2 bases not matched to a gene. The CDR3 loop spans 13 amino acids. The CDR3 nucleotides are TGTGCCGCTAGCGGGGGGGCCACCGGGGAGCTGTTTTTT. It yields the protein CAASGGATGELFF.

The chain combines TRBV2 with TRBJ2-1; D might be TRBD1 (5 bases). The germline gives CDR1 SNHLY, CDR2 FYNNEI. Trimming removed 4 bases at V and 4 bases at J, with 8 bases between. The CDR3 sequence is 13 residues long. The CDR3: CASSADRYNEQFF. The DNA of the CDR3 is TGTGCCAGCAGTGCAGACAGATACAATGAGCAGTTCTTC.

The V call is TRBV9, the J call TRBJ2-5; 7 bases map to TRBD1. Germline V gives CDR1 SGDLS, CDR2 YYNGEE. This CDR3 has 15 amino acids. Losses at the gene ends were 0 bases for V and 3 bases for J; bases not matched to a gene: 5. CDR3 sequence: CASSVAGTEEETQYF. The CDR3, as DNA: TGTGCCAGCAGCGTAGCTGGGACAGAGGAAGAGACCCAGTACTTC.

This clone showed up just once. The rearrangement links TRBV5-6 to TRBJ2-5, with 7 bases that match TRBD2. The V segment lost 4 bases and the J segment 5 bases; nucleotides outside the gene matches: 5. This CDR3 has 13 residues. The germline gives CDR1 SGHDT, CDR2 YYEEEE. The chain's CDR3 is CASSPWRGETQYF. Here the CDR3 DNA reads TGTGCCAGCAGCCCTTGGCGGGGGGAGACCCAGTACTTC.